The table lists the clone carrying this TCR beta chain with many counts. The target antigen is unknown. The junction differs from germline at one of its ends, possibly a read error. The CDR3 covers 12 residues. From germline, CDR1 is SGHRS and CDR2 YFSETQ. The sample comes from a study of blood T cells in healthy people across ages. As for the study in general: Every two T cells gave about one barcoded beta molecule via template switching. General study findings and limits: Researchers deemed the diversity estimates from one million T cells underestimates. The study found more naive CD4+ cells and higher diversity in long-lived than aged donors.

For the second PCR, which ran for roughly 6 to 12 cycles, a sample-barcoded 5' primer and a J-beta primer mix were used. TCRdb passed the 5' RACE reads through MiXCR, listing each CDR3 protein once. In the table there are about a million distinct CDR3 sequences, about 53% of which are singletons. The V gene is TRBV5-1, the J gene TRBJ2-7; D unclear. Sequencing input: blood. The TCR was taken from a woman aged 60-70 years in good health. Written as DNA, the CDR3 is TGTGCCAGCAGCTTGGGTGTCTACGAGCAGTACTTC. Its translation is CASSLGVYEQYF. The full variable domain, with the rest looked up from reference TRBV5-1 and TRBJ2-7, is KAGVTQTPRYLIKTRGQQVTLSCSPISGHRSVSWYQQTPGQGLQFLFEYFSETQRNKGNFPGRFSGRQFSNSRSEMNVSTLELGDSALYLCASSLGVYEQYFGPGTRLTVT.